The clone carrying this T cell receptor beta chain was seen ten or more times. The antigen remains undetermined. This sample was taken from a study of early T cells in non-severe SARS-CoV-2 infection. On the study more broadly: Unpaired chains resulted from sequencing bulk RNA of unsorted whole blood.

Attached unique molecular identifiers marked individual cDNA molecules. TCRdb ran MiXCR on the 5' RACE reads and lists one entry per CDR3 protein. This sample has roughly 25,000 distinct CDR3 sequences; around 4% occur once, and the top ten carry less than 20%. Findings and caveats of the study: A preference for anti-spike CD8 responses marked VDJdb matching, which missed private and CD4 specificities.

V trimming: 2 bases; J trimming: 4 bases; junction bases outside the gene matches: 7. The CDR3 has 16 residues. Germline CDR1 is SGHDT and CDR2 is YYEEEE. Sequenced input: whole blood. This chain joins TRBV5-6 and TRBJ2-1, with 9 bases aligning to TRBD1. This sequence was found in an adult who was a healthcare worker with PCR-confirmed SARS-CoV-2 infection or an uninfected control (not recorded which). The CDR3 region has the DNA TGTGCCAGCAGCTTCTGGGGCGGGACAGGGTACAATGAGCAGTTCTTC. Its protein is CASSFWGGTGYNEQFF. The variable domain in full, with the rest retrieved from reference TRBV5-6 and TRBJ2-1, is DAGVTQSPTHLIKTRGQQVTLRCSPKSGHDTVSWYQQALGQGPQFIFQYYEEEERQRGNFPDRFSGHQFPNYSSELNVNALLLGDSALYLCASSFWGGTGYNEQFFGPGTRLTVL.